Detailed here is one T cell receptor beta chain. Antigen: not known. The PCR used 60 Vbeta and 13 Jbeta primers. Only in-frame clones appear in the TCRdb table, and some are missing; sequencing was by immunoSEQ multiplex PCR. The sample holds more than 150,000 clones; 70% to 80% are singletons and the top ten take under 2%. The data originate from a study of cytomegalovirus exposure and HLA in healthy donors. Study-wide findings and caveats: Some highly shared sequence variants likely arose as a pipeline artifact. Highest at DRB1 and lowest at HLA-C, TCR association rates differed among HLA loci in a later analysis. Further analysis was carried out later, and it showed several of the most significant clusters appearing linked to common viral pathogens.

Trimming took 2 bases from V and 4 from J; bases not matched to a gene: 0. This CDR3 is built from 13 residues. Germline V gives CDR1 LNHDA, CDR2 SQIVND (reference sequence). The gene calls are TRBV19 and TRBJ2-3; 7 bases line up with TRBD1. Material for sequencing was PBMCs. The sequence was collected from a man aged 40-50 years in good health and CMV-seronegative. The CDR3 DNA is TGTGCCAGTAGTATACAGGGGGCAGATACGCAGTATTTT. It encodes CASSIQGADTQYF. Drawing the rest from reference TRBV19 and TRBJ2-3, the complete variable domain is DGGITQSPKYLFRKEGQNVTLSCEQNLNHDAMYWYRQDPGQGLRLIYYSQIVNDFQKGDIAEGYSVSREKKESFPLTVTSAQKNPTAFYLCASSIQGADTQYFGPGTRLTVL.